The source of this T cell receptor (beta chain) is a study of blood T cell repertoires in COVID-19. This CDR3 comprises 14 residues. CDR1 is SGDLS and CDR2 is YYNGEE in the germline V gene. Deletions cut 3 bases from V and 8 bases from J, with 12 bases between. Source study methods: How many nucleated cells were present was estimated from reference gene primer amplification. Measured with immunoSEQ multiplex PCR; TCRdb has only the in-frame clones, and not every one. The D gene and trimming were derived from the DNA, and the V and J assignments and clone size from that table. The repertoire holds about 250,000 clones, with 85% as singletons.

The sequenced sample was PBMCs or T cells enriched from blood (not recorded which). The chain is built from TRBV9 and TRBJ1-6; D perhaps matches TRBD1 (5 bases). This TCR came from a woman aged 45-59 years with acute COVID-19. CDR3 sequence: CASSGYRGDSPLHF. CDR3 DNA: TGTGCCAGCAGCGGATACCGGGGGGATTCACCCCTCCACTTT.